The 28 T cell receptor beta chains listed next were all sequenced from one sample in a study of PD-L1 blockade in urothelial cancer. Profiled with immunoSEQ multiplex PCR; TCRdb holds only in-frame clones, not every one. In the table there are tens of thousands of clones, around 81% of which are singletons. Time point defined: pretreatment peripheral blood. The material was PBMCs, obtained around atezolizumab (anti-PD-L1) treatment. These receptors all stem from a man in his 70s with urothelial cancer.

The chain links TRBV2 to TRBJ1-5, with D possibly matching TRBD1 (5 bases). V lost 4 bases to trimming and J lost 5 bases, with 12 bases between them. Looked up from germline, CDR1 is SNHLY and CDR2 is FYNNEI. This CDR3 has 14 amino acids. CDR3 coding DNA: TGTGCCAGCAGTGTAATTCGGGGGGATCAGCCCCAGCATTTT. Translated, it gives CASSVIRGDQPQHF.

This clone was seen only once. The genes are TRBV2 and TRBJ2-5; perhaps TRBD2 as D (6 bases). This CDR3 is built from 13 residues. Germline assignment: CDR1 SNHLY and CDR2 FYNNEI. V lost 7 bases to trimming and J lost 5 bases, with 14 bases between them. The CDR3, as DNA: TGTGCCAGCACTTTGACTAGTGGGGAGACCCAGTACTTC. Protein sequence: CASTLTSGETQYF.

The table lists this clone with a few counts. In nucleotides, the CDR3 is TGTGCCTGGAGTGACGGAGTTGTTCCCTACGAGCAGTACTTC. Translation: CAWSDGVVPYEQYF. The chain has TRBV30 and TRBJ2-7; D gene uncertain. Trimming removed 1 base from V and 2 bases from J, with 12 bases in between. Per the germline V gene, CDR1 is GTSNPN and CDR2 is SVGIG (reference sequence). The CDR3 contains 14 residues.

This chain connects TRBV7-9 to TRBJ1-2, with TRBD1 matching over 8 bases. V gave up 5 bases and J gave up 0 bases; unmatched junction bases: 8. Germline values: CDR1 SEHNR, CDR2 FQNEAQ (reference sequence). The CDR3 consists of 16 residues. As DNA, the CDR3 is TGTGCCAGCAGCATAAGACAGGGGACAACTAACTATGGCTACACCTTC. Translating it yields CASSIRQGTTNYGYTF.

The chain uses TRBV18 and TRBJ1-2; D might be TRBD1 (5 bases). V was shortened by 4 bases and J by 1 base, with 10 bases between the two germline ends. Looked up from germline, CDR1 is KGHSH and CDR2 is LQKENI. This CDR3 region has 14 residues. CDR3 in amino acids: CASSRGQDNYGYTF. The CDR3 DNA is TGTGCCAGCTCACGCGGACAAGATAACTATGGCTACACCTTC. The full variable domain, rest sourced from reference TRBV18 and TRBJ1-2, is NAGVMQNPRHLVRRRGQEARLRCSPMKGHSHVYWYRQLPEEGLKFMVYLQKENIIDESGMPKERFSAEFPKEGPSILRIQQVVRGDSAAYFCASSRGQDNYGYTFGSGTRLTVV.

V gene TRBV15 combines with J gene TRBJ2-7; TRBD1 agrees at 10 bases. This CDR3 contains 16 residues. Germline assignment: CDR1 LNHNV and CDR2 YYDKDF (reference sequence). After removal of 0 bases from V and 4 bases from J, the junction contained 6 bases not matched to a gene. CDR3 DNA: TGTGCCACCAGCAGAGATTTAGGACAGGGGGGATACGAGCAGTACTTC. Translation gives CATSRDLGQGGYEQYF.

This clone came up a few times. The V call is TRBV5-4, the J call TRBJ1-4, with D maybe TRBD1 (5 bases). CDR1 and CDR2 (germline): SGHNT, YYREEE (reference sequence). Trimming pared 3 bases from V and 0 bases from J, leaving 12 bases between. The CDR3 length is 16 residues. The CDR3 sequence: CASSSGGTATNEKLFF. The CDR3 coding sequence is TGTGCCAGCAGCTCTGGGGGGACCGCAACTAATGAAAAACTGTTTTTT. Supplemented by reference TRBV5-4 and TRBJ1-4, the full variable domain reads ETGVTQSPTHLIKTRGQQVTLRCSSQSGHNTVSWYQQALGQGPQFIFQYYREEENGRGNFPPRFSGLQFPNYSSELNVNALELDDSALYLCASSSGGTATNEKLFFGSGTQLSVL.

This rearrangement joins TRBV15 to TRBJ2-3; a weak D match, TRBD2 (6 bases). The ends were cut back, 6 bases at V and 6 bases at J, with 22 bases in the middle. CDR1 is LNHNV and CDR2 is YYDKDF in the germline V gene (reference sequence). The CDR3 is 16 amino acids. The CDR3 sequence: CATSQRLSRGMDTQYF. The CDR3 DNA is TGTGCCACCAGTCAAAGACTCTCCCGGGGGATGGATACGCAGTATTTT.

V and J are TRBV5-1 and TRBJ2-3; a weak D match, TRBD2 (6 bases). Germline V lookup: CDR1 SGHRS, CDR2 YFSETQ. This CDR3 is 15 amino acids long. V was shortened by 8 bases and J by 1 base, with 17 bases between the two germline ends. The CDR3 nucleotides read TGCGCCAGTCATTCGGTGGGGGGACGCACAGATACGCAGTATTTT. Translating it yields CASHSVGGRTDTQYF.

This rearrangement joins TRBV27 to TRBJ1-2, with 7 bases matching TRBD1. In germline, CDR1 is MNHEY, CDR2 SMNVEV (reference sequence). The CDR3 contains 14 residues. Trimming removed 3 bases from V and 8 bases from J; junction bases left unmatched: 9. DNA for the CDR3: TGTGCCAGCAGTTTCCAAGACAGGGAAGGAGGCTACACCTTC. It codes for CASSFQDREGGYTF.

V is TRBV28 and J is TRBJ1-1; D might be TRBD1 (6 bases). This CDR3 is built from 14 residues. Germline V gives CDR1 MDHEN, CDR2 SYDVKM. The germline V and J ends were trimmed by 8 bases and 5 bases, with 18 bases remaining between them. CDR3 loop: CASGTGGGWTEAFF. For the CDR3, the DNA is TGTGCCAGCGGTACAGGTGGGGGCTGGACTGAAGCTTTCTTT.

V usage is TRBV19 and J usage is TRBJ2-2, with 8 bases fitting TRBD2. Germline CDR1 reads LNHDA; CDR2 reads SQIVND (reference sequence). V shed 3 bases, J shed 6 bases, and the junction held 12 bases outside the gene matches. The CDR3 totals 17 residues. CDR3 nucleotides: TGTGCCAGTAGTATCCGAGGCGGAGCGGGAGTTCCCGGGGAGCTGTTTTTT. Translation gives CASSIRGGAGVPGELFF. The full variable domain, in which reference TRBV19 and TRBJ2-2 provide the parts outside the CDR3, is DGGITQSPKYLFRKEGQNVTLSCEQNLNHDAMYWYRQDPGQGLRLIYYSQIVNDFQKGDIAEGYSVSREKKESFPLTVTSAQKNPTAFYLCASSIRGGAGVPGELFFGEGSRLTVL.

The CDR3 spells CASSTSGQETQYF. The CDR3 DNA reads TGTGCCAGCAGTACGTCCGGCCAAGAGACCCAGTACTTC. The gene calls are TRBV28 and TRBJ2-5, with D unresolved. Trimming removed 5 bases at V and 1 base at J, with 8 bases between. The CDR3 length is 13 residues. The germline V gene has CDR1 MDHEN and CDR2 SYDVKM.

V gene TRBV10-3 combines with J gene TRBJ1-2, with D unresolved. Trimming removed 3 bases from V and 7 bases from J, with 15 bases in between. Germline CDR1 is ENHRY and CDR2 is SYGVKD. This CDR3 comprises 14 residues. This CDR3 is CAISDSDSPGGYTF. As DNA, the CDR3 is TGTGCCATCAGTGATTCCGACTCGCCGGGTGGCTACACCTTC.

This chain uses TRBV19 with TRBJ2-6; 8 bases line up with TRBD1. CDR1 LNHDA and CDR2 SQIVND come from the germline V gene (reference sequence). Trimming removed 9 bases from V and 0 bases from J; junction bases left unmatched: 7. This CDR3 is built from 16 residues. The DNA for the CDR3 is TGTGCCAGCACCGGGACAGGCCGCTCTGGGGCCAACGTCCTGACTTTC. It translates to CASTGTGRSGANVLTF.

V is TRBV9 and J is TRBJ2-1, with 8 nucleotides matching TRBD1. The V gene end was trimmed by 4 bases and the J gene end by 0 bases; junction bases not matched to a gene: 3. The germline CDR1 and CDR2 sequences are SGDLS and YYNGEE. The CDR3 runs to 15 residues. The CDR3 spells CASSKDRGSYNEQFF. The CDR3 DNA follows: TGTGCCAGCAGCAAAGACAGGGGCTCCTACAATGAGCAGTTCTTC.

The CDR3 coding sequence is TGCGCCAGCAGCCAAGTCGGTGGTGGACTAGCGTTCGAGCAGTACTTC. Translation gives CASSQVGGGLAFEQYF. The chain carries TRBV4-1 and TRBJ2-7, with 9 bases aligning to TRBD2. The V segment lost 1 base and the J segment 6 bases; nucleotides outside the gene matches: 10. Germline CDR1 is MGHRA and CDR2 is YSYEKL. This CDR3 contains 16 residues.

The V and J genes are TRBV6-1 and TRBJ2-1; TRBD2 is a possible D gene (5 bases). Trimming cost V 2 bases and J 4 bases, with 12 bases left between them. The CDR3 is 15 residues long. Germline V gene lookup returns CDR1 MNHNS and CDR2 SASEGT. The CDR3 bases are TGTGCCAGCAGTGAATCAGGACTGCCGTACAATGAGCAGTTCTTC. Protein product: CASSESGLPYNEQFF.

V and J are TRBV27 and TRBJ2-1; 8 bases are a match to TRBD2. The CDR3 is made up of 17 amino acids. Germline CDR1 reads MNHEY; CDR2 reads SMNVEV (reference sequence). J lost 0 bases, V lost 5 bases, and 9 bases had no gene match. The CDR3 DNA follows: TGTGCCAGCAGTCCCCGGGGGGGGCGGAACTCCTACAATGAGCAGTTCTTC. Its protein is CASSPRGGRNSYNEQFF.

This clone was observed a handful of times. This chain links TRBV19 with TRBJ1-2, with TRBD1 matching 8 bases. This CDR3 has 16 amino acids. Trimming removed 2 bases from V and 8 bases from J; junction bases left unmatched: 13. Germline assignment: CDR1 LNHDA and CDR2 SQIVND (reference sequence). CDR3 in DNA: TGTGCCAGTAGTATAATGACAGGGGCCTTGTTGGGGGGCTACACCTTC. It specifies CASSIMTGALLGGYTF. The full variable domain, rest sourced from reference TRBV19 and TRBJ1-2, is DGGITQSPKYLFRKEGQNVTLSCEQNLNHDAMYWYRQDPGQGLRLIYYSQIVNDFQKGDIAEGYSVSREKKESFPLTVTSAQKNPTAFYLCASSIMTGALLGGYTFGSGTRLTVV.

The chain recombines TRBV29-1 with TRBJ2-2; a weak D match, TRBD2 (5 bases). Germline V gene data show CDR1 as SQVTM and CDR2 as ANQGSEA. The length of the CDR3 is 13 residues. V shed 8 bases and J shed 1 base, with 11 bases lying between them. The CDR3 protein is CSYVGGNTGELFF. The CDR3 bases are TGCAGCTATGTTGGAGGGAACACCGGGGAGCTGTTTTTT.

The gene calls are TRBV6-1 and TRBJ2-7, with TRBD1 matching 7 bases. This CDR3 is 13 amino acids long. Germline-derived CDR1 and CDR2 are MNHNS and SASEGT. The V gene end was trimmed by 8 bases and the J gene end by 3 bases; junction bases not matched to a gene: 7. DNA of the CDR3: TGTGCCAGCTCCCTCGGGACAGTCTACGAGCAGTACTTC. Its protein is CASSLGTVYEQYF.

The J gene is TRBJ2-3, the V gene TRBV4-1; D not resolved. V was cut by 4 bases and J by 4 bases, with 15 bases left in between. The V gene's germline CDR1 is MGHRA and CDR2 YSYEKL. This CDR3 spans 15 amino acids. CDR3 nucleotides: TGCGCCAGCAGCCTACCCCCAGGATTGTCAGATACGCAGTATTTT. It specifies CASSLPPGLSDTQYF.

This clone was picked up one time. The CDR3 is CASSRATGEQYF. The CDR3 DNA reads as TGTGCCAGCAGCAGAGCCACAGGCGAGCAGTACTTC. The chain carries TRBV5-6 and TRBJ2-7; D is possibly TRBD1 (5 bases). Trimming pared 4 bases from V and 6 bases from J, leaving 11 bases between. Germline CDR1 and CDR2: SGHDT and YYEEEE. This CDR3 spans 12 amino acids.

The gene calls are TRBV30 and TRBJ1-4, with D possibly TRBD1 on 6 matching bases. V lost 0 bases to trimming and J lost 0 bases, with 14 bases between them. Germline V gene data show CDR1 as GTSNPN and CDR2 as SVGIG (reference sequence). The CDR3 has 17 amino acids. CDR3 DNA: TGTGCCTGGAGTGTTGGCAGGGGAGGGGCAACTAATGAAAAACTGTTTTTT. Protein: CAWSVGRGGATNEKLFF.

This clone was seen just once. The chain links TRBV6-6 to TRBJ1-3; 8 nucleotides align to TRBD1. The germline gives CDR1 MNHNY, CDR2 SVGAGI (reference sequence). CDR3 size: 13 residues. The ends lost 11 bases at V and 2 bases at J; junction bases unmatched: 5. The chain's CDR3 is CAGGQGTGNTIYF. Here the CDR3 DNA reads TGTGCCGGTGGACAGGGAACTGGAAACACCATATATTTT.

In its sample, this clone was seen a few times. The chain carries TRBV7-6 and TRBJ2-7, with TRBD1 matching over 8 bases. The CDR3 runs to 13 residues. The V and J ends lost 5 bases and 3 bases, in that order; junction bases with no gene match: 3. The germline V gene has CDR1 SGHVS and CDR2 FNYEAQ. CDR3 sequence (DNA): TGTGCCAGCAGCAAGGACAGGGACTACGAGCAGTACTTC. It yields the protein CASSKDRDYEQYF.

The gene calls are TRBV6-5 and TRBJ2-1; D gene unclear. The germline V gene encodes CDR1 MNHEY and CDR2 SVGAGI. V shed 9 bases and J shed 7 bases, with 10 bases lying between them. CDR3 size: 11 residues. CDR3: CASGAVNEQFF. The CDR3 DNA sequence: TGTGCCAGTGGAGCCGTGAATGAGCAGTTCTTC.